This T cell receptor beta chain comes out of a study of OX40 agonist ivuxolimab in advanced cancers. Study-wide context: Of the participants, about 40% had some prior anti-PD-1, anti-PD-L1 or anti-CTLA-4 therapy, which was allowed. General study points: Antigen specificity was not determined for the expanded peripheral T cells.

This clone turned up a few times. Its antigen is not known. The CDR3 length is 15 residues. The germline V and J ends were trimmed by 2 bases and 2 bases, with 15 bases remaining between them. CDR1 and CDR2 (germline): GTSNPN, SVGIG (reference sequence). The protocol was immunoSEQ multiplex PCR, while the TCRdb copy is restricted to in-frame clones and leaves out a portion. The data contain some 100,000 clones, approximately 90% of them singletons. The sequencing used CD4+ or CD8+ T cells sorted from blood, collected in a trial of the OX40 agonist ivuxolimab. The source is an adult with an advanced solid tumor such as melanoma, head and neck, liver or kidney cancer. The chain couples TRBV30 to TRBJ1-2; TRBD1 might be the D (5 bases). In DNA, the CDR3 is TGTGCCTGGAGTAAAGCCTCGACAGCGAACTATGGCTACACCTTC. It specifies CAWSKASTANYGYTF.